Listed here are 27 T cell receptor beta chains from one sample, sequenced in a study of human T cells and chemical hapten exposure. Sample time point: patch test 3, about 24 weeks after DPC sensitization. Stated treatment: therapeutic diphenylcyclopropenone sensitization with weekly scalp DPC. Someone pulled total RNA out of unfractionated whole blood. Using its own MiXCR run on the RACE reads, TCRdb lists one record per CDR3 protein. The sample includes about 39,000 distinct CDR3 sequences, roughly 13% of them seen just once. Sequencing was performed on whole blood, taken in connection with sensitization to the hapten diphenylcyclopropenone (DPC). The receptors originated from a woman aged 35 to 49 with alopecia areata. Some clones in this sample may be carry-over from other donors' samples.

This clonotype was seen many times. The V and J genes are TRBV18 and TRBJ1-2, with D possibly being TRBD1 (6 bases). V lost 2 bases, J lost 4 bases, and 11 bases lay in between. Germline CDR1 and CDR2: KGHSH and LQKENI. CDR3 length: 14 amino acids. The CDR3: CASSPRGGLYGYTF. Written as DNA, the CDR3 is TGTGCCAGCTCACCAAGGGGGGGCCTCTATGGCTACACCTTC.

This clonotype was recorded many times. This rearrangement joins TRBV28 to TRBJ1-6; D gene unclear. The CDR3 spans 12 residues. V was trimmed by 6 bases and J by 10 bases, leaving 10 bases between them. Germline values: CDR1 MDHEN, CDR2 SYDVKM. CDR3 DNA: TGTGCCAGCAGCCCCGTTGGGTCACCCCTCCACTTT. Its translation is CASSPVGSPLHF. The full variable domain, with the rest looked up from reference TRBV28 and TRBJ1-6, is DVKVTQSSRYLVKRTGEKVFLECVQDMDHENMFWYRQDPGLGLRLIYFSYDVKMKEKGDIPEGYSVSREKKERFSLILESASTNQTSMYLCASSPVGSPLHFGNGTRLTVT.

This clonotype was seen many times. The chain employs TRBV11-1 and TRBJ1-6, with D unresolved. The CDR3 extends over 13 amino acids. Germline loops: CDR1 SGHAT, CDR2 FQDESV (reference sequence). V was trimmed by 0 bases and J by 12 bases, leaving 9 bases between them. The CDR3 DNA is TGTGCCAGCAGCTTAGCCGAGGGCGGACCCCTCCACTTT. Its translation is CASSLAEGGPLHF. Full variable domain (missing parts from reference TRBV11-1 and TRBJ1-6): EAEVAQSPRYKITEKSQAVAFWCDPISGHATLYWYRQILGQGPELLVQFQDESVVDDSQLPKDRFSAERLKGVDSTLKIQPAELGDSAMYLCASSLAEGGPLHFGNGTRLTVT.

The V call is TRBV29-1, the J call TRBJ1-1; D not resolved. V lost 7 bases and J lost 2, with 8 bases in between. The CDR3 covers 11 residues. Germline V gene sequence: CDR1 SQVTM, CDR2 ANQGSEA. The CDR3 DNA is TGCAGCGCCGTAATTAACACTGAAGCTTTCTTT. Amino acid sequence: CSAVINTEAFF. Filled out from reference TRBV29-1 and TRBJ1-1, the complete variable domain reads SAVISQKPSRDICQRGTSLTIQCQVDSQVTMMFWYRQQPGQSLTLIATANQGSEATYESGFVIDKFPISRPNLTFSTLTVSNMSPEDSSIYLCSAVINTEAFFGQGTRLTVV.

This chain uses TRBV4-3 with TRBJ1-3; D is ambiguous. CDR1 is LGHNA and CDR2 is YSLEER in the germline V gene. V was cut by 5 bases and J by 4 bases, with 9 bases left in between. CDR3 size: 13 residues. CDR3 bases: TGCGCCAGCAGCTATGGTCGGGGAAACACCATATATTTT. Translated: CASSYGRGNTIYF.

This clonotype was counted many times. The J gene is TRBJ1-2, the V gene TRBV7-2; possibly TRBD1 for D (6 bases). V gave up 11 bases and J gave up 5 bases, with 15 bases separating them. From germline, CDR1 is SGHTA and CDR2 FQGNSA. There are 12 residues in the CDR3. CDR3 DNA: TGTGCCGCCGGGCAGGGGAGTTATGGCTACACCTTC. This encodes CAAGQGSYGYTF.

This clonotype was detected only a few times. The CDR3 protein is CASSRPDFYGYTF. The DNA of the CDR3 is TGTGCCAGCAGCCGTCCCGACTTCTATGGCTACACCTTC. The chain combines TRBV7-9 with TRBJ1-2, with D unresolved. V was shortened by 5 bases and J by 4 bases, with 11 bases between the two germline ends. CDR1 and CDR2 (germline): SEHNR, FQNEAQ (reference sequence). This CDR3 comprises 13 residues.

This clonotype was recorded at least ten times. The chain recombines TRBV11-2 with TRBJ2-1, with D perhaps matching TRBD1 or TRBD2 (6 bases each). Germline V gene sequence: CDR1 SGHAT, CDR2 FQNNGV. Trimming removed 1 base from V and 8 bases from J, with 15 bases in between. The CDR3 is made up of 15 amino acids. The CDR3 DNA follows: TGTGCCAGCAGCTTAGGGGACACGGGGGTCGATGAGCAGTTCTTC. As protein: CASSLGDTGVDEQFF.

Only a few counts were recorded for this clonotype. The genes are TRBV6-2 or TRBV6-3 and TRBJ2-6; TRBD1 aligns across 7 bases. In germline, CDR1 is MNHEY, CDR2 SVGEGT. The CDR3 runs 15 residues. The V and J ends lost 6 bases and 7 bases, in that order; junction bases with no gene match: 9. The CDR3 DNA reads TGTGCCAGCAGGCGATGGGACAGAGTTGCCAACGTCCTGACTTTC. Its translation: CASRRWDRVANVLTF.

A word on this clonotype: It may be a read error: a sequence one base away is much more abundant. The CDR3 coding sequence is TGTGCCAGCAGATTAGACCCCCCTCCGTTGGAGACCCAGTACTTC. Translation: CASRLDPPPLETQYF. This chain uses TRBV7-6 with TRBJ2-5; D unresolved. Germline V gene data show CDR1 as SGHVS and CDR2 as FNYEAQ. The CDR3 length is 15 residues.

This CDR3 reads CASSQAWQGTYNEQFF. The CDR3 DNA reads as TGTGCCAGCAGCCAGGCCTGGCAAGGGACCTACAATGAGCAGTTCTTC. This chain connects TRBV4-2 to TRBJ2-1; D is ambiguous. The germline V gene encodes CDR1 LGHNA and CDR2 YNFKEQ. V was pared by 3 bases and J by 2 bases, with 14 bases between. CDR3 length: 16 residues.

This clonotype was observed a handful of times. The chain uses TRBV5-1 and TRBJ2-7; no firm D call. V was clipped by 7 bases and J by 2 bases, with 13 bases between them. The CDR3 runs 13 residues. Germline CDR1 is SGHRS and CDR2 is YFSETQ. The CDR3 spells CASSTGRTYEQYF. As DNA, the CDR3 is TGCGCCAGCTCAACGGGTCGTACCTACGAGCAGTACTTC.

This clonotype was seen only a few times. The J gene is TRBJ1-2, the V gene TRBV5-1; no clear D gene. The CDR3 runs 14 residues. Germline V gives CDR1 SGHRS, CDR2 YFSETQ. The V and J ends lost 0 bases and 3 bases respectively, with 9 bases between them. This chain's CDR3 is CASSLVASDYGYTF. The CDR3 coding sequence is TGCGCCAGCAGCTTGGTGGCATCCGACTATGGCTACACCTTC.

The chain has TRBV4-3 and TRBJ2-1; D unclear. CDR3 length: 14 amino acids. Germline CDR1 reads LGHNA; CDR2 reads YSLEER. V shed 0 bases and J shed 3 bases, with 6 bases lying between them. CDR3 sequence reads: CASSQDYSYNEQFF. DNA for the CDR3: TGCGCCAGCAGCCAAGACTACAGCTACAATGAGCAGTTCTTC.

This clonotype was observed at least ten times. The gene calls are TRBV12-3 or TRBV12-4 and TRBJ1-2; TRBD1 matches 7 bases. V shed 1 base and J 6 bases; nucleotides not matched to a gene: 2. This CDR3 region has 13 residues. The DNA for the CDR3 is TGTGCCAGCAGTTTAGTACAGGGGAATGGCTACACCTTC. This encodes CASSLVQGNGYTF.

This clonotype has a count of ten or more. The J gene is TRBJ2-7, the V gene TRBV20-1, with D possibly being TRBD1 (5 bases). The germline V gene encodes CDR1 DFQATT and CDR2 SNEGSKA (reference sequence). The CDR3 is 12 residues long. Trimming stripped 3 bases from V and 0 bases from J, with 6 bases between. CDR3 DNA: TGCAGTGCTAGGGACAACTCCTACGAGCAGTACTTC. This translates into CSARDNSYEQYF.

The V and J genes are TRBV5-6 and TRBJ2-3, with 9 bases fitting TRBD1. There are 18 residues in the CDR3. V was clipped by 4 bases and J by 1 base; unmatched bases: 13. CDR1 and CDR2 (germline): SGHDT, YYEEEE. The CDR3 region is CASSKNLWDRDRTDTQYF. The CDR3, as DNA: TGTGCCAGCAGCAAAAATCTTTGGGACAGGGATCGCACAGATACGCAGTATTTT.

This clonotype was counted a few times. The CDR3 loop reads CASGRPLPYEQYF. CDR3 bases: TGTGCCAGCGGAAGACCTTTACCCTACGAGCAGTACTTC. V usage is TRBV25-1 and J usage is TRBJ2-7; D is uncertain. The length of the CDR3 is 13 residues. Germline V gene lookup returns CDR1 MGHDK and CDR2 SYGVNS. Between the trimmed V and J ends, which lost 8 bases and 2 bases, there was a span of 13 bases.

This clonotype was seen many times. This chain joins TRBV4-3 and TRBJ2-1; D not resolved. The germline CDR1 and CDR2 sequences are LGHNA and YSLEER. The CDR3 is made up of 14 amino acids. V lost 3 bases and J lost 4, with 10 bases in between. Written as DNA, the CDR3 is TGCGCCAGCAGCCACACGGACGGGTACAATGAGCAGTTCTTC. Amino acid sequence: CASSHTDGYNEQFF.

This clonotype has only a few counts. CDR3 protein: CASSQDEGGSNQPQHF. The CDR3 region has the DNA TGCGCCAGCAGCCAAGATGAGGGGGGCAGCAATCAGCCCCAGCATTTT. This chain links TRBV4-1 with TRBJ1-5, with D maybe TRBD1 (6 bases). This CDR3 comprises 16 residues. The germline V gene has CDR1 MGHRA and CDR2 YSYEKL. V was trimmed by 0 bases and J by 1 base, leaving 10 bases between them.

CDR3 region: CASSQDGGGYTF. CDR3 in DNA: TGTGCCAGCAGCCAAGACGGAGGAGGCTACACCTTC. The chain uses TRBV14 and TRBJ1-2; no clear D gene. V dropped 0 bases and J dropped 8 bases, with 7 bases sitting between them. Germline lookup yields CDR1 SGHDN and CDR2 FVKESK. The CDR3 sequence is 12 residues long.

The V and J genes are TRBV18 and TRBJ2-7, with D unresolved. Trimming cost V 3 bases and J 0 bases, with 3 bases left between them. Germline V gene lookup returns CDR1 KGHSH and CDR2 LQKENI. The CDR3 loop spans 12 amino acids. The CDR3 here is CASSPASYEQYF. The CDR3 nucleotides are TGTGCCAGCTCACCGGCCTCCTACGAGCAGTACTTC.

The chain has TRBV19 and TRBJ2-1; D not certain. The CDR3 consists of 14 residues. Germline CDR1 is LNHDA and CDR2 is SQIVND (reference sequence). V lost 2 bases and J lost 7, with 12 bases in between. CDR3 nucleotide sequence: TGTGCCAGTAGTATATCAAGAGGCGGTAATGAGCAGTTCTTC. Its protein is CASSISRGGNEQFF. Full variable domain (remainder filled in from reference TRBV19 and TRBJ2-1): DGGITQSPKYLFRKEGQNVTLSCEQNLNHDAMYWYRQDPGQGLRLIYYSQIVNDFQKGDIAEGYSVSREKKESFPLTVTSAQKNPTAFYLCASSISRGGNEQFFGPGTRLTVL.

This sequence joins TRBV4-2 and TRBJ1-6, with D unclear. This CDR3 comprises 14 residues. Between the trimmed V and J ends, which lost 0 bases and 7 bases, there was a span of 7 bases. Looked up from germline, CDR1 is LGHNA and CDR2 is YNFKEQ. CDR3 region: CASSQETLNSPLHF. The CDR3 coding sequence is TGTGCCAGCAGCCAAGAAACTCTAAATTCACCCCTCCACTTT.

This clonotype was seen a handful of times. This chain links TRBV5-1 with TRBJ1-1; D is possibly TRBD1 (5 bases). Per germline, CDR1 SGHRS and CDR2 YFSETQ. CDR3 length equals 15 residues. Deletions cut 4 bases from V and 2 bases from J, with 15 bases between. CDR3 sequence: CASSDMRRDNTEAFF. Here the CDR3 DNA reads TGCGCCAGCAGCGACATGAGAAGGGACAACACTGAAGCTTTCTTT.

This clonotype was counted ten times or more. The CDR3: CASSPQDSGYTF. The CDR3 DNA follows: TGTGCCAGTAGTCCTCAGGATAGTGGCTACACCTTC. The chain combines TRBV19 with TRBJ1-2; D ambiguous. The CDR3 is made up of 12 amino acids. With 5 bases removed from V and 7 bases from J, the gap between germline ends came to 11 bases. The germline CDR1 and CDR2 sequences are LNHDA and SQIVND (reference sequence).

This clonotype was recorded many times. This chain uses TRBV20-1 with TRBJ2-5; weak D call: TRBD2 (6 bases). V was trimmed by 5 bases and J by 6 bases, leaving 10 bases between them. The CDR3 runs to 11 residues. Germline CDR1 DFQATT, CDR2 SNEGSKA (reference sequence). For the CDR3, the DNA is TGCAGTGCTCCCGGGGGACAGACCCAGTACTTC. This translates into CSAPGGQTQYF.